This TCR beta chain emerged from a study of CD8 T cells in Susac syndrome. Study overall: Treatment at blood withdrawal was none, corticosteroids, or intravenous immunoglobulin alone in Susac syndrome patients.

Trimming removed 5 bases from V and 15 bases from J; junction bases left unmatched: 6. Germline-derived CDR1 and CDR2 are SGHTA and FQGTGA. There are 12 residues in the CDR3. Concerning this clonotype itself: The antigen is unknown.

The Susac syndrome patients fit the recently defined diagnostic criteria for definite or probable disease. Overall study results and limits: The study's TCR sequencing and HLA analysis drew on a certain number of individuals. That number was acknowledged as relatively small.

Reverse transcription of roughly 0.5 to 1 ug RNA was performed with random hexamers. Multiplex immunoSEQ PCR targeted 54 Vbeta and 13 Jbeta TCR beta segments. From the immunoSEQ multiplex PCR reads, TCRdb called clonotypes with MiXCR, one entry per CDR3 protein. The sample consists of about 190,000 distinct CDR3 sequences, approximately 96% of them appearing once. The chain carries TRBV7-3 and TRBJ2-1, with 11 positions matching TRBD2. This sequence originates from a human donor with Susac syndrome. Sample: CD4+ T cells from PBMCs. The CDR3 spells CASSPSGGTSFF. CDR3 DNA sequence: TGTGCCAGCAGCCCTAGCGGGGGGACCTCGTTCTTC. Full variable domain (remainder filled in from reference TRBV7-3 and TRBJ2-1): GAGVSQTPSNKVTEKGKYVELRCDPISGHTALYWYRQSLGQGPEFLIYFQGTGAADDSGLPNDRFFAVRPEGSVSTLKIQRTERGDSAVYLCASSPSGGTSFFGPGTRLTVL.